This T cell receptor beta chain was sequenced in a study of control samples from healthy donors and cancer patients. Sequenced by immunoSEQ multiplex PCR; TCRdb stores in-frame clones only, minus some. The sample records about 150,000 clones, around 96% being singletons. The CDR3 has 14 residues. CDR1 SGHRS and CDR2 YFSETQ come from the germline V gene. V lost 2 bases and J lost 0, with 8 bases in between. The origin of this receptor is a woman aged 35 to 49 in good health. The sequenced material came from blood. This chain uses TRBV5-1 with TRBJ1-1, with D hard to call. CDR3 coding DNA: TGCGCCAGCAGCTTTGAGGTTATGAACACTGAAGCTTTCTTT. This codes for CASSFEVMNTEAFF.